Below, one T cell receptor beta chain is given with its context. Construction of TCR beta libraries relied on iRepertoire HTBI primers and on Arm-PCR targeting CDR3 regions. Using its own MiXCR run on the multiplex PCR reads, TCRdb lists one record per CDR3 protein. The table shows around 500,000 distinct CDR3 sequences, with approximately 12% occurring only once. This entry comes from a study of regulatory T cells in long-lasting Graves disease. Germline V gives CDR1 MNHEY, CDR2 SVGAGI. The CDR3 totals 13 residues. V dropped 0 bases and J dropped 3 bases, with 3 bases sitting between them. Time point reported: newly diagnosed GD, antithyroid drugs for less than 3 months. Generation of the TCR library employed RNA extracted from PBMCs. The same sample was also studied in work on T cells in Graves' hyperthyroidism and ophthalmopathy. That work adds: The study based diagnoses on clinical symptoms, serum thyroxine and TRAb, thyroid ultrasound and orbital computed tomography. Appearing also in blood were most of the thyroid clonotypes expanded above 0.001.

The source material was peripheral blood mononuclear cells (PBMCs), sampled at new diagnosis, from a patient treated with antithyroid drugs. The chain carries TRBV6-5 and TRBJ2-1; D is unresolved. The source of this sequence is a woman aged 25 to 45 with Graves disease. The CDR3 sequence is CASSYSDYNEQFF. CDR3 in DNA: TGTGCCAGCAGTTACTCGGACTACAATGAGCAGTTCTTC.